This T cell receptor beta chain was sequenced during a study of T cell responses to AZD1222 COVID-19 vaccine. Produced via immunoSEQ multiplex PCR; TCRdb's table is partial and in-frame only. The sample has some 180,000 clones, approximately 94% seen once. Whole-study results and caveats: Spike-spanning, vaccine-associated CD4 TCRs were dominant at 160-218 and 743-854. Nearly half of the spike-specific TCRs reportedly recognize variant regions that carry no mutations. Repertoires were obtained solely post-peak T cell response.

Details on this clone: Its target is not known.

Timing groups of about 4 and about 12 weeks for second doses were pooled. Sequencing was performed on peripheral blood, taken 28 days after the second AZD1222 dose. This receptor was obtained from an adult who received the AZD1222 COVID-19 vaccine.

CDR3 coding DNA: TGTGCCAGCAGCAACTCCTACTACGAGCAGTACTTC. Its translation: CASSNSYYEQYF. This chain connects TRBV7-6 to TRBJ2-7; D is ambiguous. This CDR3 contains 12 residues. The ends were cut back, 5 bases at V and 3 bases at J, with 8 bases in the middle. Germline V CDR1 and CDR2: SGHVS, FNYEAQ.